The clone carrying this T cell receptor beta chain has just one count. Its specificity is unknown. The CDR3 has 16 residues. The junction had 13 bases not matched to a gene; V was cut back by 3 bases and J by 7 bases. Germline-derived CDR1 and CDR2 are SEHNR and FQNEAQ (reference sequence). Assay: immunoSEQ multiplex PCR; the TCRdb copy retains only in-frame clones and omits some. Of some 35,000 clones listed, 65% to 85% are singletons. This entry comes from a study of OX40 agonist ivuxolimab in advanced cancers. Study results and limitations: The study did not work out the antigen specificity of the expanded peripheral T cells. Circulating CD4+ and CD8+ T cells showed clonal expansion by week 6 at 0.1 to 3.0 mg/kg.

Sequenced material: CD4+ or CD8+ T cells sorted from blood, taken in a trial of the OX40 agonist ivuxolimab. The chain is built from TRBV7-9 and TRBJ2-5; the match to TRBD2 covers 8 bases. This clonotype originated in an adult with an advanced solid tumor such as melanoma, head and neck, liver or kidney cancer. CDR3 region: CASSLDRTSRIGTQYF. DNA of the CDR3: TGTGCCAGCAGCTTGGACCGGACTAGCCGGATTGGGACCCAGTACTTC.